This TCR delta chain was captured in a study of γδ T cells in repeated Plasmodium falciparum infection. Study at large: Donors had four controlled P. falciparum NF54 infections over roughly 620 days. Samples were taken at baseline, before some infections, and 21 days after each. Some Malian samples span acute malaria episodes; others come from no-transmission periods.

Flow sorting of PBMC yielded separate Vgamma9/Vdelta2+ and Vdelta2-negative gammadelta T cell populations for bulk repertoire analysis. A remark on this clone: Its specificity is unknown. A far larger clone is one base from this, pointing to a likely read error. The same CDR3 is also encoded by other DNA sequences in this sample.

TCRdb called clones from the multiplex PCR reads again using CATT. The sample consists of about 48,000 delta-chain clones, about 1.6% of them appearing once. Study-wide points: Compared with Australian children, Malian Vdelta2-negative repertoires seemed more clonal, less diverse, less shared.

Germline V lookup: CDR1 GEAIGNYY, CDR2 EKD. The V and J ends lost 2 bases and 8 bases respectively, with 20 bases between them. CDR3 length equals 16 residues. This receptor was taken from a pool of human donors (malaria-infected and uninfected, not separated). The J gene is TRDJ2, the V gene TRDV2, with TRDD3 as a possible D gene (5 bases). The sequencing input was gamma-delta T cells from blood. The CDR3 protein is CACDIIGVGETAQLFF. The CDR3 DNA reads TGTGCCTGTGACATAATTGGGGTGGGAGAGACGGCACAACTCTTCTTT.